The 3 T cell receptor beta chains below were found in one sample sequenced in a study of CD8 T cells in Susac syndrome. Reverse transcription of roughly 0.45 to 1 ug RNA was performed with random hexamers. In TCRdb, the immunoSEQ multiplex PCR reads were re-called with MiXCR into one record per CDR3 protein. Among about 300,000 distinct CDR3 sequences listed, just over 90% were seen once. Specimen: CD4+ T cells from PBMCs. The receptors come from a human donor with multiple sclerosis.

This clonotype has just a few counts. This sequence joins TRBV4-2 and TRBJ2-1; D is possibly TRBD1 or TRBD2 (5 bases each). CDR1 and CDR2 (germline): LGHNA, YNFKEQ. V shed 0 bases and J shed 0 bases, with 6 bases lying between them. The CDR3 loop spans 15 amino acids. CDR3 nucleotides: TGTGCCAGCAGCCAAGAGGGACCCTCCTACAATGAGCAGTTCTTC. This gives the protein CASSQEGPSYNEQFF.

The chain recombines TRBV12-3 or TRBV12-4 with TRBJ2-5; D is perhaps TRBD1 (5 bases). This CDR3 has 13 amino acids. V was pared by 2 bases and J by 4 bases, with 8 bases between. The CDR3 region is CASSLTQGETQYF. CDR3 sequence (DNA): TGTGCCAGCAGTTTAACCCAGGGAGAGACCCAGTACTTC.

The chain links TRBV5-4 to TRBJ2-1, with 7 bases that match TRBD2. This CDR3 is 16 amino acids long. Unmatched junction bases numbered 12, after V lost 0 bases and J lost 9 bases. Germline-derived CDR1 and CDR2 are SGHNT and YYREEE (reference sequence). In DNA, the CDR3 is TGTGCCAGCAGCTTGGCCGGGGGAGGGCCTCTCAGTGAGCAGTTCTTC. It yields the protein CASSLAGGGPLSEQFF. Complete variable domain (other parts from reference TRBV5-4 and TRBJ2-1): ETGVTQSPTHLIKTRGQQVTLRCSSQSGHNTVSWYQQALGQGPQFIFQYYREEENGRGNFPPRFSGLQFPNYSSELNVNALELDDSALYLCASSLAGGGPLSEQFFGPGTRLTVL.